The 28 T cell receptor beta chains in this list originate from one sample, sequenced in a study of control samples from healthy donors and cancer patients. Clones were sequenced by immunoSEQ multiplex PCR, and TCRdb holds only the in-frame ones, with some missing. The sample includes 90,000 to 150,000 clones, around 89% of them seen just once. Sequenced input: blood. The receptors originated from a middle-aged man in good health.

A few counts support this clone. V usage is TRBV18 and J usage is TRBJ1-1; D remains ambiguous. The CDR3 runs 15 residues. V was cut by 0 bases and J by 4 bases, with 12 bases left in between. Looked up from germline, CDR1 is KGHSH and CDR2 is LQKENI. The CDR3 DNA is TGTGCCAGCTCACCACCGAGCCCAGGTAGCACTGAAGCTTTCTTT. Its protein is CASSPPSPGSTEAFF.

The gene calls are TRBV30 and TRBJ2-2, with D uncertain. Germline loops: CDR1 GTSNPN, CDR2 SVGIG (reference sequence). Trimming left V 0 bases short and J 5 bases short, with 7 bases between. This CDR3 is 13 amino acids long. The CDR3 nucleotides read TGTGCCTGGAGTGTACAAGCGACCGGGGAGCTGTTTTTT. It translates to CAWSVQATGELFF.

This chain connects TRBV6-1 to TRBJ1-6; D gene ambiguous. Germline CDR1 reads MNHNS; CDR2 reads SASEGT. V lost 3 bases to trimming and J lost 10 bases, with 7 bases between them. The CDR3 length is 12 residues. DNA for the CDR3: TGTGCCAGCAGTGAGAGGAGATCACCCCTCCACTTT. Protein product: CASSERRSPLHF.

This CDR3 reads CATSERGNQPQHF. CDR3 bases: TGTGCCACCAGTGAAAGGGGTAATCAGCCCCAGCATTTT. The V call is TRBV24-1, the J call TRBJ1-5, with D possibly matching TRBD1 (5 bases). Germline values: CDR1 KGHDR, CDR2 SFDVKD. This CDR3 has 13 amino acids. Trimming left V 4 bases short and J 4 bases short, with 7 bases between.

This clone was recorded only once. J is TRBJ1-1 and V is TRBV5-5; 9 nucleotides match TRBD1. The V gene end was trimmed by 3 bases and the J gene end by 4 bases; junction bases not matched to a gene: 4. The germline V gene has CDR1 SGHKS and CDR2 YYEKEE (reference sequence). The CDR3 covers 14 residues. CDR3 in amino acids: CASSSGQGPTEAFF. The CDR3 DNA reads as TGTGCCAGCAGCTCGGGACAGGGTCCCACTGAAGCTTTCTTT.

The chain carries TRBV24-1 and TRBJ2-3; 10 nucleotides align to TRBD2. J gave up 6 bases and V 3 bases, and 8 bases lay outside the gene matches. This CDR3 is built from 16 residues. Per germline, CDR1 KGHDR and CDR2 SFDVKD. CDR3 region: CATSDQAGGQWDTQYF. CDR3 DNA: TGTGCCACCAGTGATCAAGCGGGGGGGCAGTGGGATACGCAGTATTTT.

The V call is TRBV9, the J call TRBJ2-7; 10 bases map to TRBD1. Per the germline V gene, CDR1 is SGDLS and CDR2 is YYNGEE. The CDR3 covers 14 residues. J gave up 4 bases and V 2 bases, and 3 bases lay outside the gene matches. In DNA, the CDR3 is TGTGCCAGCAGCGTCGGGACAGGGGCATACGAGCAGTACTTC. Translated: CASSVGTGAYEQYF. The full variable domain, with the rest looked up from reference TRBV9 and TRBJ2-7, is DSGVTQTPKHLITATGQRVTLRCSPRSGDLSVYWYQQSLDQGLQFLIQYYNGEERAKGNILERFSAQQFPDLHSELNLSSLELGDSALYFCASSVGTGAYEQYFGPGTRLTVT.

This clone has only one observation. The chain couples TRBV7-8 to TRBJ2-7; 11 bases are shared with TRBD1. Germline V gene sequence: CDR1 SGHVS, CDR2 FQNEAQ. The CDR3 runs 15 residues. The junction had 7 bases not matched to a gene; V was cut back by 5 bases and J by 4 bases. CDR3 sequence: CASSAYGTGGYEQYF. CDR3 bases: TGTGCCAGCAGCGCGTATGGGACAGGGGGGTACGAGCAGTACTTC.

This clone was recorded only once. The CDR3 region has the DNA TGCGCCAGCAGCTGGAAACAGAGAGGAAATTCACCCCTCCACTTT. The encoded protein is CASSWKQRGNSPLHF. This chain uses TRBV5-1 with TRBJ1-6; D not certain. The CDR3 contains 15 residues. V lost 3 bases to trimming and J lost 7 bases, with 14 bases between them. The V gene's germline CDR1 is SGHRS and CDR2 YFSETQ.

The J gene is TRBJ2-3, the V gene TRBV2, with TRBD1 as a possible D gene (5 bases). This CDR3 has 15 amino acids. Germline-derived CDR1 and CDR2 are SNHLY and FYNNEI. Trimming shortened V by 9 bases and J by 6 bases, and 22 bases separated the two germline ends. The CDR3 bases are TGTGCCAGTTGTCTACAGGCAGGTAGTAGTGATACGCAGTATTTT. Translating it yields CASCLQAGSSDTQYF.

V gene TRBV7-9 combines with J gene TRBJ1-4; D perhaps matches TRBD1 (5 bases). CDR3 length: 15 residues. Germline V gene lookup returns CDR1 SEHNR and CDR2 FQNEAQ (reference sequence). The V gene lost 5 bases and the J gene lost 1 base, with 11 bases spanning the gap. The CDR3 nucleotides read TGTGCCAGCAGCCCCCGGGGGAAAACTAATGAAAAACTGTTTTTT. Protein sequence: CASSPRGKTNEKLFF.

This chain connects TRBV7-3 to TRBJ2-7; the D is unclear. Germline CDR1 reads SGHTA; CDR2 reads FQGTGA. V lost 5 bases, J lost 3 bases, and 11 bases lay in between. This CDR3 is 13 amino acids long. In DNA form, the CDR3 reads TGTGCCAGCAGCGCTAATAAGGGCTACGAGCAGTACTTC. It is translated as CASSANKGYEQYF.

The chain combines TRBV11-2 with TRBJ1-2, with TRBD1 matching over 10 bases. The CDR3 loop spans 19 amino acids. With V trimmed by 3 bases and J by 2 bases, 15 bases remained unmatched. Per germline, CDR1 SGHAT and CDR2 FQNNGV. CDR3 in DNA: TGTGCCAGCAGCTTGAATAGGGACAGGGGAAAGTTTGGGAACTATGGCTACACCTTC. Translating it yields CASSLNRDRGKFGNYGYTF.

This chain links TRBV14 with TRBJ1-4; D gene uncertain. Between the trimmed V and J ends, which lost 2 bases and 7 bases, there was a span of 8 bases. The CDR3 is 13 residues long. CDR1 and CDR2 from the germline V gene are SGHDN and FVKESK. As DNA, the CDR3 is TGTGCCAGCAGCCAAAGCAGCGCTGAAAAACTGTTTTTT. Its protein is CASSQSSAEKLFF.

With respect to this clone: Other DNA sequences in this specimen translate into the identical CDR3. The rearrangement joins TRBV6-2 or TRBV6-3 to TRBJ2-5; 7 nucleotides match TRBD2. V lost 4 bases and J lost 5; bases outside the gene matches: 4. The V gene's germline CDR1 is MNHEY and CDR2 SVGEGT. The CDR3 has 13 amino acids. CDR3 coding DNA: TGTGCCAGCAGTTTCCGGCGGGGGGAGACCCAGTACTTC. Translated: CASSFRRGETQYF.

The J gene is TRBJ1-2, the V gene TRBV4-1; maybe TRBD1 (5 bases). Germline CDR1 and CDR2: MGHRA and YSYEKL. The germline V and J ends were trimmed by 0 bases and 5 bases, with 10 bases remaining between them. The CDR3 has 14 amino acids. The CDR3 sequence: CASSQDWGAYGYTF. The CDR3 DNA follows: TGCGCCAGCAGCCAAGATTGGGGCGCGTATGGCTACACCTTC.

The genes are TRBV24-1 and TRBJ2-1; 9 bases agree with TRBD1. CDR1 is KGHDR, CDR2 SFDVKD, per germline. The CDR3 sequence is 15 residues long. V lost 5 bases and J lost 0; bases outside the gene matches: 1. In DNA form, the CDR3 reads TGTGCCACCAGTGCGACAGGGGGCTCCTACAATGAGCAGTTCTTC. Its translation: CATSATGGSYNEQFF.

DNA of the CDR3: TGCAGCGCCGCGGACAGCACAGATACGCAGTATTTT. Its protein is CSAADSTDTQYF. The chain recombines TRBV29-1 with TRBJ2-3, with no clear D. The length of the CDR3 is 12 residues. Deletions cut 7 bases from V and 0 bases from J, with 8 bases between. Germline V lookup: CDR1 SQVTM, CDR2 ANQGSEA.

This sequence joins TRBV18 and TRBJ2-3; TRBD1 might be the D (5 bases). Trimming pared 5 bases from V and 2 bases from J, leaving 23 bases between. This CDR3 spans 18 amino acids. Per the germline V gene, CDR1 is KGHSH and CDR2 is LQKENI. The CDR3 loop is CASSSLTRTLINTDTQYF. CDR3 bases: TGTGCCAGCTCATCTCTCACGAGGACACTGATAAACACAGATACGCAGTATTTT.

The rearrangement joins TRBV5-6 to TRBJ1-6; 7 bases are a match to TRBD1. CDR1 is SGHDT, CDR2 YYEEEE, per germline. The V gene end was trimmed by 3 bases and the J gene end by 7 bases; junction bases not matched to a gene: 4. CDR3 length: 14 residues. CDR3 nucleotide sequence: TGTGCCAGCAGCTCCCCGGGACAGAATTCACCCCTCCACTTT. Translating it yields CASSSPGQNSPLHF. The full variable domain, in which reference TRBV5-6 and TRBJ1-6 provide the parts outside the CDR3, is DAGVTQSPTHLIKTRGQQVTLRCSPKSGHDTVSWYQQALGQGPQFIFQYYEEEERQRGNFPDRFSGHQFPNYSSELNVNALLLGDSALYLCASSSPGQNSPLHFGNGTRLTVT.

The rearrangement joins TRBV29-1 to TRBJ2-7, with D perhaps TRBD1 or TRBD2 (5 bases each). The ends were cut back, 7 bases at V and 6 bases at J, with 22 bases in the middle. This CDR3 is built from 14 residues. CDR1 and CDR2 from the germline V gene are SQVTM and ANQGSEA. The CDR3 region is CSACGGPTPCEQYF. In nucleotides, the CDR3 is TGCAGCGCCTGTGGGGGACCTACCCCTTGCGAGCAGTACTTC.

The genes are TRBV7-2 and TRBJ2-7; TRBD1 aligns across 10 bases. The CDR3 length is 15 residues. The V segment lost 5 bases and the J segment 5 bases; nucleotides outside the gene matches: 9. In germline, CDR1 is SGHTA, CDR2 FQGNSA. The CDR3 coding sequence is TGTGCCAGCAGCCCTCGGACAGGGACAGGGGACGAGCAGTACTTC. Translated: CASSPRTGTGDEQYF.

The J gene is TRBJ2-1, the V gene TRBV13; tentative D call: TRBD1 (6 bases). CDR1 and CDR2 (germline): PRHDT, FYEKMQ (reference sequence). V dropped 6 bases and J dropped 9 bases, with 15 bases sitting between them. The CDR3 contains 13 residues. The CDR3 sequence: CASRSQGRPEQFF. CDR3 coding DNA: TGTGCCAGCAGATCACAGGGCCGGCCTGAGCAGTTCTTC.

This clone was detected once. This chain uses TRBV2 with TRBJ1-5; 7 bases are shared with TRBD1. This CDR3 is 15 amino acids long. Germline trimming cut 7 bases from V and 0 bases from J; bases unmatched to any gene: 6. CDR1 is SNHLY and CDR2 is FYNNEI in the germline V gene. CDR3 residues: CASTPGQYSNQPQHF. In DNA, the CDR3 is TGTGCCAGCACTCCGGGACAGTATAGCAATCAGCCCCAGCATTTT.

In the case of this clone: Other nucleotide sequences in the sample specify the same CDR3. CDR3 region: CASSPGQNTEAFF. The CDR3 nucleotides are TGTGCCAGCTCACCGGGACAGAACACTGAAGCTTTCTTT. This chain joins TRBV18 and TRBJ1-1; D is perhaps TRBD1 (6 bases). V lost 3 bases and J 1 base, leaving 6 bases between the germline ends. Per the germline V gene, CDR1 is KGHSH and CDR2 is LQKENI. CDR3 size: 13 residues.

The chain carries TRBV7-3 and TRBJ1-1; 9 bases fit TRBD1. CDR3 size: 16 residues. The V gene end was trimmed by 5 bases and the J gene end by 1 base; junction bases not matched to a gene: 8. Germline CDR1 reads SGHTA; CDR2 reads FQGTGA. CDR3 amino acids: CASSRTGGGPNTEAFF. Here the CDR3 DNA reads TGTGCCAGCAGCAGAACAGGGGGCGGTCCGAACACTGAAGCTTTCTTT.

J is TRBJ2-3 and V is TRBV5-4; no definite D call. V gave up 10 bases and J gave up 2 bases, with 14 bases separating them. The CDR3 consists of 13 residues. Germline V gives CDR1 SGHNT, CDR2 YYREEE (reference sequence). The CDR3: CALGQRTTDTQYF. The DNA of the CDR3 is TGTGCCTTAGGCCAGAGAACCACAGATACGCAGTATTTT.

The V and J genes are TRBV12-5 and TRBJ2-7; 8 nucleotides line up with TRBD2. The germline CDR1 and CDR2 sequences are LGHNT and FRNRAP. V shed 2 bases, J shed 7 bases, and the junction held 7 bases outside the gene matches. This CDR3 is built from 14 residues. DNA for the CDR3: TGTGCTAGTGGTTTGCCTGGGACTAGGTGGGAGCAGTACTTC. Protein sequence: CASGLPGTRWEQYF. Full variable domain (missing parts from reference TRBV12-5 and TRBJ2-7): DARVTQTPRHKVTEMGQEVTMRCQPILGHNTVFWYRQTMMQGLELLAYFRNRAPLDDSGMPKDRFSAEMPDATLATLKIQPSEPRDSAVYFCASGLPGTRWEQYFGPGTRLTVT.